These 32 T cell receptor beta chains originate from one sample sequenced in a study of PD-1 blockade in classical Hodgkin lymphoma. Sequenced by immunoSEQ multiplex PCR; TCRdb stores in-frame clones only, minus some. This sample has roughly 15,000 clones, with approximately 64% found just once. Every one of the patients relapsed after autologous stem cell transplantation (brentuximab vedotin exposure was variable). The source was peripheral blood mononuclear cells (PBMCs), collected before the second cycle of nivolumab. These receptors were collected from a human donor with classical Hodgkin lymphoma.

The chain couples TRBV4-2 to TRBJ2-1; 7 nucleotides align to TRBD2. Looked up from germline, CDR1 is LGHNA and CDR2 is YNFKEQ. V dropped 4 bases and J dropped 8; count of bases not matched to a gene: 14. The length of the CDR3 is 16 residues. CDR3 DNA: TGTGCCAGCAGCCCTCAGACTAGCAGTAAAGGGCATGAGCAGTTCTTC. Protein: CASSPQTSSKGHEQFF.

The chain employs TRBV15 and TRBJ2-7; maybe TRBD2 (6 bases). This CDR3 region has 15 residues. Per the germline V gene, CDR1 is LNHNV and CDR2 is YYDKDF (reference sequence). Trimming left V 3 bases short and J 2 bases short, with 14 bases between. In DNA, the CDR3 is TGTGCCACCAGCAGGGAGGGAGCAGGCCCCTACGAGCAGTACTTC. Translating it yields CATSREGAGPYEQYF.

The count of this clone is one. DNA for the CDR3: TGTGCCAGCAGCTTAGCAAGGCAGGGCTACCACGAGCAGTACTTC. Translated, it gives CASSLARQGYHEQYF. V and J are TRBV7-9 and TRBJ2-7, with D tentatively TRBD1 (5 bases). V was clipped by 0 bases and J by 5 bases, with 14 bases between them. The CDR3 has 15 amino acids. Germline CDR1 and CDR2: SEHNR and FQNEAQ (reference sequence). Based on the CDR3 plus reference TRBV7-9 and TRBJ2-7, the full variable domain is DTGVSQNPRHKITKRGQNVTFRCDPISEHNRLYWYRQTLGQGPEFLTYFQNEAQLEKSRLLSDRFSAERPKGSFSTLEIQRTEQGDSAMYLCASSLARQGYHEQYFGPGTRLTVT.

The genes are TRBV7-9 and TRBJ1-4, with 9 bases that match TRBD1. V was pared by 5 bases and J by 15 bases, with 7 bases of the junction left unmatched. From germline, CDR1 is SEHNR and CDR2 FQNEAQ (reference sequence). CDR3 size: 12 residues. The CDR3 region has the DNA TGTGCCAGCAGCCTGGGACAGGGCATTTTGTTTTTT. This translates into CASSLGQGILFF.

This clone counts as medium-sized. The chain is built from TRBV27 and TRBJ2-7; 7 bases align to TRBD1. The trim removed 3 bases at V and 3 bases at J, leaving 14 bases unmatched. This CDR3 comprises 17 residues. Germline V lookup: CDR1 MNHEY, CDR2 SMNVEV (reference sequence). DNA of the CDR3: TGTGCCAGCAGTTTCATTCGGAAGACAGGGATTATCTACGAGCAGTACTTC. Protein: CASSFIRKTGIIYEQYF.

This chain links TRBV29-1 with TRBJ2-1, with TRBD1 as a possible D gene (7 bases). CDR3 length: 13 residues. From germline, CDR1 is SQVTM and CDR2 ANQGSEA. Deletions cut 4 bases from V and 6 bases from J, with 13 bases between. The CDR3 nucleotides read TGCAGCGTTGGGGGGCGGGACAGCAATGAGCAGTTCTTC. Translation gives CSVGGRDSNEQFF.

J is TRBJ2-7 and V is TRBV5-1; tentatively, D is TRBD2 (7 bases). Trimming left V 2 bases short and J 7 bases short, with 19 bases between. Germline values: CDR1 SGHRS, CDR2 YFSETQ. The CDR3 is made up of 15 amino acids. CDR3 in amino acids: CASSFRTRGAVEQYF. For the CDR3, the DNA is TGCGCCAGCAGCTTCCGTACCCGGGGGGCGGTGGAGCAGTACTTC.

The chain uses TRBV14 and TRBJ2-1, with 7 bases lining up with TRBD1. V dropped 1 base and J dropped 9; count of bases not matched to a gene: 6. Germline loops: CDR1 SGHDN, CDR2 FVKESK. There are 14 residues in the CDR3. CDR3 sequence reads: CASSQADRVGEQFF. The CDR3, as DNA: TGTGCCAGCAGCCAAGCTGACAGGGTTGGTGAGCAGTTCTTC.

The chain is built from TRBV7-8 and TRBJ1-1; D ambiguous. The CDR3 is 13 amino acids. In germline, CDR1 is SGHVS, CDR2 FQNEAQ. V lost 1 base, J lost 4 bases, and 7 bases lay in between. The CDR3 nucleotides are TGTGCCAGCAGCTTAGGAGGGTCCACTGAAGCTTTCTTT. Translating gives CASSLGGSTEAFF.

The chain joins TRBV5-6 to TRBJ2-7; the D is unclear. The CDR3 consists of 14 residues. Germline lookup yields CDR1 SGHDT and CDR2 YYEEEE. V was trimmed by 0 bases and J by 0 bases, leaving 7 bases between them. CDR3 nucleotide sequence: TGTGCCAGCAGCTTGGGGCTGGGCTCCTACGAGCAGTACTTC. This gives the protein CASSLGLGSYEQYF.

CDR3 in amino acids: CASSLEGDMSENIQYF. The CDR3 bases are TGTGCCAGCAGCTTAGAGGGGGACATGTCAGAAAACATTCAGTACTTC. The chain couples TRBV11-3 to TRBJ2-4, with TRBD1 as a possible D gene (6 bases). Trimming took off 0 bases at V and 5 bases at J, with 14 bases between the two ends. This CDR3 region has 16 residues. Germline V gene sequence: CDR1 SGHNT, CDR2 YENEEA.

J is TRBJ2-1 and V is TRBV5-1; TRBD2 agrees at 9 bases. V trimming: 5 bases; J trimming: 0 bases; junction bases outside the gene matches: 3. Germline V lookup: CDR1 SGHRS, CDR2 YFSETQ. The CDR3 loop spans 15 amino acids. The CDR3 loop is CASSPAGGSYNEQFF. The DNA for the CDR3 is TGCGCCAGCAGTCCAGCGGGAGGCTCCTACAATGAGCAGTTCTTC.

The chain is built from TRBV27 and TRBJ2-3, with D unresolved. Trimming removed 2 bases at V and 0 bases at J, with 3 bases between. The CDR3 is 13 amino acids. The germline CDR1 and CDR2 sequences are MNHEY and SMNVEV (reference sequence). CDR3 sequence (DNA): TGTGCCAGCAGTTTAGTCAGCACAGATACGCAGTATTTT. This translates into CASSLVSTDTQYF.

The CDR3: CATWVGSSGLGPGGEQFF. Written as DNA, the CDR3 is TGTGCCACATGGGTCGGGAGTAGCGGGTTAGGTCCCGGGGGTGAGCAGTTCTTC. The V call is TRBV7-9, the J call TRBJ2-1, with TRBD2 matching 7 bases. Per the germline V gene, CDR1 is SEHNR and CDR2 is FQNEAQ (reference sequence). The CDR3 runs to 18 residues. J lost 9 bases, V lost 10 bases, and 27 bases had no gene match.

The rearrangement links TRBV27 to TRBJ1-2; D uncertain. V shed 2 bases and J shed 1 base, with 8 bases lying between them. The CDR3 sequence is 14 residues long. The germline V gene has CDR1 MNHEY and CDR2 SMNVEV (reference sequence). The CDR3 spells CASSLNRFNYGYTF. DNA for the CDR3: TGTGCCAGCAGTTTAAACAGATTTAACTATGGCTACACCTTC.

Concerning this clone: An end of the junction differs from the germline gene, which may be a read error. V and J are TRBV7-9 and TRBJ2-7; D call uncertain. Germline assignment: CDR1 SEHNR and CDR2 FQNEAQ (reference sequence). The CDR3 length is 16 residues. The CDR3: CASSSIQALKAYEQHF. CDR3 nucleotide sequence: TGTGCCAGCAGCTCAATCCAGGCCCTCAAGGCCTACGAGCAGCACTTC. Full variable domain (outside the CDR3, taken from reference TRBV7-9 and TRBJ2-7): DTGVSQNPRHKITKRGQNVTFRCDPISEHNRLYWYRQTLGQGPEFLTYFQNEAQLEKSRLLSDRFSAERPKGSFSTLEIQRTEQGDSAMYLCASSSIQALKAYEQHFGPGTRLTVT.

The J gene is TRBJ1-1, the V gene TRBV4-2; D is unclear. Trimming pared 4 bases from V and 8 bases from J, leaving 20 bases between. Germline CDR1 is LGHNA and CDR2 is YNFKEQ. This CDR3 has 15 residues. CDR3 in amino acids: CASSRNSRAFEEAFF. CDR3 nucleotides: TGTGCCAGCAGCCGGAATTCAAGGGCCTTCGAGGAAGCTTTCTTT.

The rearrangement uses TRBV7-2 and TRBJ2-3; 9 bases align to TRBD2. This CDR3 spans 15 amino acids. V shed 3 bases, J shed 4 bases, and the junction held 5 bases outside the gene matches. Germline-derived CDR1 and CDR2 are SGHTA and FQGNSA. The chain's CDR3 is CASSFGGLAPDTQYF. CDR3 nucleotides: TGTGCCAGCAGCTTTGGGGGACTAGCTCCAGATACGCAGTATTTT. The full variable domain, rest sourced from reference TRBV7-2 and TRBJ2-3, is GAGVSQSPSNKVTEKGKDVELRCDPISGHTALYWYRQSLGQGLEFLIYFQGNSAPDKSGLPSDRFSAERTGGSVSTLTIQRTQQEDSAVYLCASSFGGLAPDTQYFGPGTRLTVL.

This clone was found a few times. This chain connects TRBV19 to TRBJ2-3; unclear D gene. There are 14 residues in the CDR3. Per germline, CDR1 LNHDA and CDR2 SQIVND (reference sequence). The V gene lost 3 bases and the J gene lost 4 bases, with 11 bases spanning the gap. The CDR3 region is CASSITLSSDTQYF. The CDR3 nucleotides read TGTGCCAGTAGTATTACCCTAAGTTCAGATACGCAGTATTTT.

This chain links TRBV5-6 with TRBJ1-1; TRBD1 aligns across 7 bases. Germline CDR1 reads SGHDT; CDR2 reads YYEEEE. There are 14 residues in the CDR3. Trimming removed 2 bases from V and 6 bases from J; junction bases left unmatched: 7. The CDR3 DNA reads TGTGCCAGCAGCTTAGACAGGGATCTCCCTGAAGCTTTCTTT. It encodes CASSLDRDLPEAFF.

J is TRBJ2-3 and V is TRBV18; the D gene is possibly TRBD1 (5 bases). CDR3 length: 17 amino acids. V shed 5 bases and J shed 4 bases, with 22 bases lying between them. Germline CDR1 reads KGHSH; CDR2 reads LQKENI. The CDR3 nucleotides read TGTGCCAGCTCAGGGGCACGGGCGGATAGGATGGCAGATACGCAGTATTTT. Translating it yields CASSGARADRMADTQYF.

The V gene is TRBV19, the J gene TRBJ1-2; D unclear. From germline, CDR1 is LNHDA and CDR2 SQIVND (reference sequence). Trimming left V 2 bases short and J 4 bases short, with 11 bases between. The CDR3 sequence is 14 residues long. For the CDR3, the DNA is TGTGCCAGTAGTATACCCGGGCTGGGCTATGGCTACACCTTC. Amino acid sequence: CASSIPGLGYGYTF.

The V call is TRBV4-1, the J call TRBJ1-1; no reliable D call. The CDR3 spans 15 residues. Germline V gives CDR1 MGHRA, CDR2 YSYEKL. Trimming cost V 0 bases and J 1 base, with 9 bases left between them. The CDR3 loop reads CASSQDLRGNTEAFF. Written as DNA, the CDR3 is TGCGCCAGCAGCCAAGATCTTAGAGGGAACACTGAAGCTTTCTTT.

The chain combines TRBV15 with TRBJ1-6; 8 nucleotides agree with TRBD1. Germline-derived CDR1 and CDR2 are LNHNV and YYDKDF (reference sequence). The J segment lost 5 bases and the V segment lost 3 bases, leaving 0 bases of the junction unmatched. The CDR3 covers 14 residues. The CDR3 sequence is CATSRDRDNSPLHF. The CDR3 DNA reads TGTGCCACCAGCAGGGACAGGGATAATTCACCCCTCCACTTT.

The chain carries TRBV6-5 and TRBJ2-3, with 8 bases fitting TRBD2. This CDR3 is 14 amino acids long. CDR1 MNHEY and CDR2 SVGAGI come from the germline V gene. V lost 1 base and J lost 3; bases outside the gene matches: 0. The CDR3 here is CASSYLAGTDTQYF. The CDR3 DNA follows: TGTGCCAGCAGTTACTTAGCGGGAACAGATACGCAGTATTTT.

This chain connects TRBV29-1 to TRBJ1-1; 8 bases match TRBD1. CDR1 and CDR2 (germline): SQVTM, ANQGSEA. V lost 4 bases, J lost 8 bases, and 6 bases stayed unmatched. The CDR3 is made up of 12 amino acids. The CDR3 spells CSVVAWDREAFF. CDR3 bases: TGCAGCGTTGTTGCTTGGGACAGGGAAGCTTTCTTT.

The rearrangement joins TRBV18 to TRBJ2-1; perhaps TRBD2 as D (5 bases). V lost 1 base, J lost 0 bases, and 13 bases lay in between. In germline, CDR1 is KGHSH, CDR2 LQKENI. The CDR3 consists of 17 residues. The CDR3: CASSPQAGRASYNEQFF. CDR3 bases: TGTGCCAGCTCACCACAGGCCGGGCGGGCCTCCTACAATGAGCAGTTCTTC.

The chain combines TRBV4-1 with TRBJ1-1; no reliable D call. Per germline, CDR1 MGHRA and CDR2 YSYEKL. The CDR3 extends over 15 amino acids. V shed 1 base and J shed 2 bases, with 11 bases lying between them. CDR3 nucleotides: TGCGCCAGCAGCCAAGGGTCAACAAAAAACACTGAAGCTTTCTTT. This sequence encodes CASSQGSTKNTEAFF.

This clone is categorized as medium-sized (0.01 to 0.1%). This chain joins TRBV27 and TRBJ1-5; D is undetermined. The CDR3 runs to 15 residues. Germline assignment: CDR1 MNHEY and CDR2 SMNVEV (reference sequence). With 2 bases removed from V and 1 base from J, the gap between germline ends came to 9 bases. The CDR3 here is CASSLDGSSNQPQHF. The CDR3 nucleotides are TGTGCCAGCAGTTTAGACGGATCAAGCAATCAGCCCCAGCATTTT.

This clone was recorded only once. This chain joins TRBV30 and TRBJ2-1; D is unresolved. The CDR3 covers 14 residues. Per the germline V gene, CDR1 is GTSNPN and CDR2 is SVGIG (reference sequence). Trimming removed 3 bases from V and 5 bases from J, with 14 bases in between. The CDR3 nucleotides read TGTGCCTGGAGCATGCCGTCCAGAAACAATGAGCAGTTCTTC. Its translation is CAWSMPSRNNEQFF.

The chain recombines TRBV5-1 with TRBJ2-2; no clear D gene. V lost 0 bases and J 5 bases, leaving 5 bases between the germline ends. Germline CDR1 SGHRS, CDR2 YFSETQ. CDR3 length equals 13 residues. CDR3 sequence (DNA): TGCGCCAGCAGCTTGGAAGGGACCGGGGAGCTGTTTTTT. This codes for CASSLEGTGELFF.

For the CDR3, the DNA is TGCGCCAGCAGGTTATCGGCTTGGGGGACGAACACTGAAGCTTTCTTT. Residues: CASRLSAWGTNTEAFF. The rearrangement links TRBV5-1 to TRBJ1-1; D is possibly TRBD1 (5 bases). This CDR3 spans 16 amino acids. From germline, CDR1 is SGHRS and CDR2 YFSETQ. V lost 5 bases to trimming and J lost 1 base, with 18 bases between them.